Listed here are 30 T cell receptor beta chains from one sample, sequenced in a study of CD8+ T cells in alopecia areata. Once RNA had been extracted, it was reverse transcribed into cDNA to act as the sequencing template. The method was immunoSEQ multiplex PCR; TCRdb's version includes in-frame clones alone and lacks a portion of them. Of over 200,000 clones in the sample, 50% to 65% were seen once. The sample was CD4+ T cells sorted from blood, taken at week 0. The receptors stem from a human donor with alopecia areata.

The sample holds a few counts of this clone. The chain is built from TRBV13 and TRBJ2-1, with TRBD2 matching over 9 bases. From germline, CDR1 is PRHDT and CDR2 FYEKMQ (reference sequence). The CDR3 length is 18 residues. J lost 2 bases, V lost 3 bases, and 11 bases had no gene match. CDR3 sequence reads: CASSLGGGAAIPYNEQFF. The DNA of the CDR3 is TGTGCCAGCAGCTTGGGCGGGGGGGCCGCTATCCCCTACAATGAGCAGTTCTTC.

This clone has only one observation. The CDR3 protein is CAWSGNEQFF. The CDR3 DNA follows: TGTGCCTGGAGTGGCAATGAGCAGTTCTTC. This chain links TRBV30 with TRBJ2-1; D ambiguous. CDR1 GTSNPN and CDR2 SVGIG come from the germline V gene (reference sequence). This CDR3 has 10 amino acids. V lost 1 base and J lost 6, with 1 base in between.

This clone was counted a few times. DNA of the CDR3: TGCAGCGTGGCGGGTTGGAACACTGAAGCTTTCTTT. Its protein is CSVAGWNTEAFF. The chain employs TRBV29-1 and TRBJ1-1; no reliable D call. Deletions cut 6 bases from V and 1 base from J, with 9 bases between. The CDR3 consists of 12 residues. Germline CDR1 and CDR2: SQVTM and ANQGSEA.

On this clone itself: Germline and junction disagree at one end, which may indicate a read error. The chain joins TRBV6-5 to TRBJ1-2; TRBD1 aligns across 10 bases. CDR3 length equals 12 residues. The germline CDR1 and CDR2 sequences are MNHEY and SVGAGI. The CDR3 region is CASKGTGEGYTF. The CDR3 DNA follows: TGTGCGAGCAAGGGGACAGGGGAAGGCTACACCTTC.

The rearrangement joins TRBV14 to TRBJ2-1; 9 positions agree with TRBD1. Germline trimming cut 4 bases from V and 8 bases from J; bases unmatched to any gene: 9. Germline V CDR1 and CDR2: SGHDN, FVKESK. The CDR3 is made up of 15 amino acids. The CDR3 sequence is CASSRGQGRLHEQFF. CDR3 nucleotides: TGTGCCAGCAGCCGCGGACAGGGGCGCCTCCATGAGCAGTTCTTC.

The V call is TRBV15, the J call TRBJ2-3; maybe TRBD2 (6 bases). The CDR3 spans 14 residues. Deletions cut 1 base from V and 5 bases from J, with 10 bases between. Germline CDR1 is LNHNV and CDR2 is YYDKDF (reference sequence). The CDR3 spells CATSRGGKIDTQYF. In DNA form, the CDR3 reads TGTGCCACCAGCAGAGGCGGGAAAATAGATACGCAGTATTTT.

This clone was seen a handful of times. This sequence joins TRBV30 and TRBJ2-1; D gene ambiguous. The V gene lost 0 bases and the J gene lost 1 base, with 10 bases spanning the gap. Germline V gene lookup returns CDR1 GTSNPN and CDR2 SVGIG (reference sequence). The CDR3 is made up of 15 amino acids. The DNA of the CDR3 is TGTGCCTGGAGTGTAATGGGTCTTTCCTACAATGAGCAGTTCTTC. Its protein is CAWSVMGLSYNEQFF.

The chain uses TRBV19 and TRBJ2-1; TRBD2 matches 7 bases. Per germline, CDR1 LNHDA and CDR2 SQIVND (reference sequence). This CDR3 comprises 14 residues. The J segment lost 5 bases and the V segment lost 6 bases, leaving 7 bases of the junction unmatched. The CDR3: CASRPGLRNNEQFF. CDR3 DNA sequence: TGTGCCAGTAGGCCGGGACTAAGGAACAATGAGCAGTTCTTC.

V usage is TRBV30 and J usage is TRBJ1-1; TRBD1 is a possible D gene (6 bases). Germline CDR1 GTSNPN, CDR2 SVGIG (reference sequence). V lost 8 bases and J lost 1, with 11 bases in between. The CDR3 has 12 residues. The CDR3 spells CAHSRGNTEAFF. The CDR3 region has the DNA TGTGCCCATAGCAGGGGGAACACTGAAGCTTTCTTT.

This chain connects TRBV18 to TRBJ1-5, with TRBD1 identical over 9 bases. The V segment lost 6 bases and the J segment 7 bases; nucleotides outside the gene matches: 10. The CDR3 is 15 amino acids. In germline, CDR1 is KGHSH, CDR2 LQKENI. Written as DNA, the CDR3 is TGTGCCAGCTCGCAGGGACAGGGTCGAGGACAGCCCCAGCATTTT. This translates into CASSQGQGRGQPQHF.

The chain recombines TRBV30 with TRBJ1-2; a possible D gene is TRBD1 (5 bases). Germline assignment: CDR1 GTSNPN and CDR2 SVGIG (reference sequence). V was shortened by 5 bases and J by 7 bases, with 17 bases between the two germline ends. The CDR3 extends over 13 amino acids. The DNA of the CDR3 is TGTGCCTGGGGTCCCCCCTCAAGGGGTGGCTACACCTTC. Its translation: CAWGPPSRGGYTF.

On this clone itself: Different DNA sequences within this sample yield the same CDR3. The rearrangement uses TRBV18 and TRBJ1-1; unclear D gene. V lost 2 bases and J 0 bases, leaving 4 bases between the germline ends. Germline V CDR1 and CDR2: KGHSH, LQKENI. The CDR3 is 13 residues long. CDR3 amino acids: CASSPGLNTEAFF. The CDR3 region has the DNA TGTGCCAGCTCACCAGGCCTGAACACTGAAGCTTTCTTT.

The gene calls are TRBV18 and TRBJ1-1, with D tentatively TRBD1 (6 bases). The CDR3 length is 15 residues. The germline V gene encodes CDR1 KGHSH and CDR2 LQKENI. The V and J ends lost 1 base and 5 bases respectively, with 14 bases between them. The DNA for the CDR3 is TGTGCCAGCTCACCACTCCCAGGGGTCGGGACTGAAGCTTTCTTT. Translated, it gives CASSPLPGVGTEAFF.

The chain has TRBV7-9 and TRBJ2-5, with D uncertain. This CDR3 is built from 16 residues. V shed 1 base and J shed 2 bases, with 14 bases lying between them. The germline gives CDR1 SEHNR, CDR2 FQNEAQ (reference sequence). The DNA of the CDR3 is TGTGCCAGCAGCTTAGACACGTGGGGAATACAAGAGACCCAGTACTTC. This sequence encodes CASSLDTWGIQETQYF.

V and J are TRBV7-9 and TRBJ1-1; D ambiguous. Trimming cost V 4 bases and J 2 bases, with 8 bases left between them. The CDR3 contains 13 residues. CDR1 SEHNR and CDR2 FQNEAQ come from the germline V gene (reference sequence). CDR3 in amino acids: CASSWEGNTEAFF. Written as DNA, the CDR3 is TGTGCCAGCAGCTGGGAGGGAAACACTGAAGCTTTCTTT.

This clone occurred a few times. The chain has TRBV19 and TRBJ1-1; D is possibly TRBD1 (6 bases). The V gene lost 1 base and the J gene lost 4 bases, with 16 bases spanning the gap. Germline CDR1 LNHDA, CDR2 SQIVND (reference sequence). The CDR3 runs to 16 residues. The CDR3 DNA reads as TGTGCCAGTAGTATAGGATGGGGGCAGGTCAGCACTGAAGCTTTCTTT. It yields the protein CASSIGWGQVSTEAFF.

The gene calls are TRBV30 and TRBJ2-7; D may be TRBD1 (5 bases). The CDR3 extends over 15 amino acids. V lost 2 bases and J 0 bases, leaving 14 bases between the germline ends. Germline V lookup: CDR1 GTSNPN, CDR2 SVGIG (reference sequence). This chain's CDR3 is CAWSLVGRNSYEQYF. The CDR3 region has the DNA TGTGCCTGGAGTTTAGTGGGGCGGAACTCCTACGAGCAGTACTTC.

This clone was counted once. V usage is TRBV29-1 and J usage is TRBJ2-7; 7 nucleotides line up with TRBD2. This CDR3 is built from 16 residues. In germline, CDR1 is SQVTM, CDR2 ANQGSEA. V dropped 3 bases and J dropped 3; count of bases not matched to a gene: 14. CDR3 nucleotide sequence: TGCAGCGTTGAGCCGCTCATAGCGGGCGGAAACTACGAGCAGTACTTC. Its translation: CSVEPLIAGGNYEQYF.

The V gene is TRBV29-1, the J gene TRBJ1-2; D call uncertain. This CDR3 region has 13 residues. Germline V gene lookup returns CDR1 SQVTM and CDR2 ANQGSEA. V was cut by 0 bases and J by 4 bases, with 9 bases left in between. The CDR3 coding sequence is TGCAGCGTTGAAGATTCTGGCGGCTATGGCTACACCTTC. The encoded protein is CSVEDSGGYGYTF.

The chain recombines TRBV5-1 with TRBJ2-1; 8 positions agree with TRBD2. V was clipped by 4 bases and J by 7 bases; unmatched bases: 16. CDR1 and CDR2 (germline): SGHRS, YFSETQ. This CDR3 has 17 amino acids. CDR3 sequence reads: CASSPDSLGRGKNEQFF. In nucleotides, the CDR3 is TGCGCCAGCAGCCCGGATTCCCTCGGGAGGGGTAAGAATGAGCAGTTCTTC. Supplemented by reference TRBV5-1 and TRBJ2-1, the full variable domain reads KAGVTQTPRYLIKTRGQQVTLSCSPISGHRSVSWYQQTPGQGLQFLFEYFSETQRNKGNFPGRFSGRQFSNSRSEMNVSTLELGDSALYLCASSPDSLGRGKNEQFFGPGTRLTVL.

Regarding this clone: Other DNA sequences of this sample code for an identical CDR3. The chain has TRBV5-1 and TRBJ2-7; 7 bases line up with TRBD2. The CDR3 runs 14 residues. The germline V gene encodes CDR1 SGHRS and CDR2 YFSETQ. The V segment lost 0 bases and the J segment 0 bases; nucleotides outside the gene matches: 0. CDR3 in DNA: TGCGCCAGCAGCTTGGTAGCGGGCTCCTACGAGCAGTACTTC. Translated, it gives CASSLVAGSYEQYF.

The rearrangement links TRBV30 to TRBJ2-1; 8 positions match TRBD2. This CDR3 spans 15 amino acids. V was pared by 0 bases and J by 7 bases, with 8 bases of the junction left unmatched. The germline CDR1 and CDR2 sequences are GTSNPN and SVGIG (reference sequence). This CDR3 is CAWSVRGGQTNEQFF. In DNA, the CDR3 is TGTGCCTGGAGTGTACGGGGGGGCCAAACGAATGAGCAGTTCTTC.

This clone was detected only a few times. V usage is TRBV7-8 and J usage is TRBJ2-7; D possibly corresponds to TRBD2 (5 bases). The length of the CDR3 is 16 residues. Germline V lookup: CDR1 SGHVS, CDR2 FQNEAQ. Trimming took 6 bases from V and 2 from J, leaving 20 bases between them. In DNA, the CDR3 is TGTGCCAGCAGACTAGGCTCTAGAGGCAACGCCTACGAGCAGTACTTC. It codes for CASRLGSRGNAYEQYF.

About this clone itself: Other DNA sequences of this sample code for an identical CDR3. The rearrangement joins TRBV9 to TRBJ2-1; D gene ambiguous. This CDR3 has 13 amino acids. CDR1 SGDLS and CDR2 YYNGEE come from the germline V gene. Trimming took 0 bases from V and 0 from J, leaving 1 base between them. The CDR3, as DNA: TGTGCCAGCAGCGTAGGCTCCTACAATGAGCAGTTCTTC. The encoded protein is CASSVGSYNEQFF.

This clone was detected many times. CDR3 sequence (DNA): TGTGCCAGCAGCTTCGAACAGTACTATGGCTACACCTTC. Protein product: CASSFEQYYGYTF. This rearrangement joins TRBV7-9 to TRBJ1-2; no reliable D call. Trimming took off 3 bases at V and 3 bases at J, with 8 bases between the two ends. This CDR3 has 13 amino acids. Germline values: CDR1 SEHNR, CDR2 FQNEAQ (reference sequence).

The rearrangement uses TRBV20-1 and TRBJ1-2; D call uncertain. V was shortened by 1 base and J by 4 bases, with 4 bases between the two germline ends. This CDR3 spans 11 amino acids. Per the germline V gene, CDR1 is DFQATT and CDR2 is SNEGSKA (reference sequence). Here the CDR3 reads CSARGAYGYTF. DNA of the CDR3: TGCAGTGCTAGAGGTGCCTATGGCTACACCTTC.

The rearrangement links TRBV28 to TRBJ2-3; perhaps TRBD1 as D (5 bases). Trimming took off 3 bases at V and 9 bases at J, with 22 bases between the two ends. The germline CDR1 and CDR2 sequences are MDHEN and SYDVKM. The CDR3 consists of 16 residues. The CDR3 loop reads CASSFRARRSLGTQYF. The CDR3 region has the DNA TGTGCCAGCAGTTTCAGGGCACGACGGTCTCTCGGGACGCAGTATTTT.

This sequence joins TRBV11-1 and TRBJ2-7; tentative D call: TRBD1 (5 bases). CDR1 SGHAT and CDR2 FQDESV come from the germline V gene (reference sequence). This CDR3 has 16 amino acids. V shed 4 bases and J shed 1 base, with 17 bases lying between them. The CDR3 sequence is CASSSDGMAGSYEQYF. The CDR3 DNA reads TGTGCCAGCAGCTCAGACGGAATGGCAGGGTCCTACGAGCAGTACTTC.

V is TRBV29-1 and J is TRBJ1-2; TRBD1 is a possible D gene (5 bases). CDR1 and CDR2 from the germline V gene are SQVTM and ANQGSEA. The CDR3 has 15 residues. Trimming pared 5 bases from V and 4 bases from J, leaving 20 bases between. The CDR3 region has the DNA TGCAGCGTTTGGACAAGGGACCCACAAGGCTATGGCTACACCTTC. Its translation is CSVWTRDPQGYGYTF.

The rearrangement uses TRBV14 and TRBJ1-1; D unclear. This CDR3 comprises 13 residues. Germline values: CDR1 SGHDN, CDR2 FVKESK. V dropped 2 bases and J dropped 0 bases, with 4 bases sitting between them. CDR3 nucleotides: TGTGCCAGCAGCCAAACGGTGAACACTGAAGCTTTCTTT. It encodes CASSQTVNTEAFF.